The rows below give T cell receptor beta chains drawn from one sample of a study of human T cells and chemical hapten exposure. TCRdb reanalysed the RACE reads using MiXCR and keeps one entry per CDR3 protein. The sample has about 40,000 distinct CDR3 sequences, roughly a tenth seen once. Here the sequenced sample was whole blood, taken in connection with sensitization to the hapten diphenylcyclopropenone (DPC). Every receptor here comes from a man aged 30-40 years with alopecia areata. Some clones in this sample may be carry-over from other donors' samples. Each CDR3 is given with its conserved first and last residue. A D gene is named only where the DNA matches it firmly. The size entry is marked missing in some rows and otherwise reads once, few, many or a size class.

TRBD2	TRBJ2-1	TRBV28	many	TGTGCCAGCAGTTTATCTCCGGGACTAGCGTCAAATGAGCAGTTCTTC	CASSLSPGLASNEQFF
TRBD2	TRBJ2-1	TRBV5-1	.	TGCGCCAGCAGCTTGGGCGGGAGCAGCTCCTACAATGAGCAGTTCTTC	CASSLGGSSSYNEQFF
TRBD2	TRBJ2-1	TRBV9	.	TGTGCCAGCAGCGTAGTAGCGGGAGGGCCCCGCAATGAGCAGTTCTTC	CASSVVAGGPRNEQFF
TRBD1	TRBJ2-4	TRBV9	few	TGTGCCAGCAGCGCCCTAGGGACAGGGAGTAAAAACATTCAGTACTTC	CASSALGTGSKNIQYF
.	TRBJ2-2	TRBV19	.	TGTGCCAGCCCCCCGCCAGGCGGCGGGGAGCTGTTTTTT	CASPPPGGGELFF
.	TRBJ2-1	TRBV5-4	many	TGTGCCAGCAGCTTATCATGGGATGAGCAGTTCTTC	CASSLSWDEQFF
TRBD1	TRBJ1-1	TRBV12-3/TRBV12-4	many	TGTGCCAGCAGTTTAGCCCTCACAGGGGGTCCGAACACTGAAGCTTTCTTT	CASSLALTGGPNTEAFF
TRBD1	TRBJ1-2	TRBV15	.	TGTGCCAGTACGAGGGACAGTCGTGCTAACTATGGCTACACCTTC	CASTRDSRANYGYTF
.	TRBJ1-1	TRBV7-9	many	TGTGCCAGCAGATCGGACGCTAGGAACACTGAAGCTTTCTTT	CASRSDARNTEAFF
TRBD1	TRBJ1-1	TRBV20-1	few	TGCAGTGCTAGGGGACAGGGCGCGCGGAGGTTTGAAGCTTTCTTT	CSARGQGARRFEAFF
.	TRBJ2-5	TRBV5-1	.	TGCGCCAGCAGCTTGTTGGCAGCTCAAGAGACCCAGTACTTC	CASSLLAAQETQYF
.	TRBJ1-2	TRBV18	many	TGTGCCAGCTCACCAACGGGAGATGGCTACACCTTC	CASSPTGDGYTF
TRBD2	TRBJ2-2	TRBV7-2	few	TGTGCCAGCAGCTTTGGTCGCGGGAGGCTCAGCGGGGAGCTGTTTTTT	CASSFGRGRLSGELFF
TRBD2	TRBJ2-2	TRBV5-4	.	TGTGCCAGCAGTTTGGCCGGGAGGCAGACGAACACCGGGGAGCTGTTTTTT	CASSLAGRQTNTGELFF
.	TRBJ1-2	TRBV5-1	many	TGCGCCAGCAGCTTGGCCGGAACAGGACCTTATGGCTACACCTTC	CASSLAGTGPYGYTF
.	TRBJ1-5	TRBV20-1	.	TGCAGTGCCCAGACAGGTTATAGCAATCAGCCCCAGCATTTT	CSAQTGYSNQPQHF
TRBD2	TRBJ2-5	TRBV7-6	many	TGTGCCAGCAGCTTAGGGGCGGGAGGGCCGGAGACCCAGTACTTC	CASSLGAGGPETQYF